This is a list of T cell receptor beta chains from one sample in a study of blood T cell repertoires in COVID-19. Clones were sequenced by immunoSEQ multiplex PCR, and TCRdb holds only the in-frame ones, with some missing. Altogether about 140,000 clones are present, about 80% being singletons, with the ten largest covering 4.5% to 6%. The sequencing sample was made of peripheral blood. These receptors all come from a human donor in a cohort sampled during active COVID-19. CDR3s include the opening cysteine and the closing phenylalanine or tryptophan. The D gene is left open where the match is weak. The size entry is marked missing in some rows and otherwise reads once, few, many or a size class.

D: NA; J: TRBJ1-5; size: NA; V: TRBV9; CDR3: CASSVRGASNQPQHF; DNA: TGTGCCAGCAGCGTAAGGGGCGCGAGCAATCAGCCCCAGCATTTT
D: NA; J: TRBJ1-3; size: NA; V: TRBV4-1; CDR3: CASSHLNTTIYF; DNA: TGCGCCAGCAGCCATCTGAACACCACCATATATTTT
D: NA; J: TRBJ1-3; size: NA; V: TRBV2; CDR3: CASSEYMRNSGNTIYF; DNA: TGTGCCAGCAGTGAATATATGAGAAACTCTGGAAACACCATATATTTT
D: TRBD1; J: TRBJ1-6; size: NA; V: TRBV30; CDR3: CAWSIPGQGNSPLHF; DNA: TGTGCCTGGAGTATACCGGGACAGGGGAATTCACCCCTCCACTTT
D: TRBD1; J: TRBJ2-2; size: NA; V: TRBV2; CDR3: CAGQGGTNAGELFF; DNA: TGTGCCGGACAGGGGGGGACAAACGCCGGGGAGCTGTTTTTT
D: TRBD2; J: TRBJ2-5; size: NA; V: TRBV11-3; CDR3: CASSLGSGGQETQYF; DNA: TGTGCCAGCAGCTTGGGTAGCGGGGGTCAAGAGACCCAGTACTTC
D: TRBD1; J: TRBJ2-1; size: NA; V: TRBV11-3; CDR3: CASSSNTGGPYNEQFF; DNA: TGTGCCAGCAGCTCAAATACAGGGGGCCCCTACAATGAGCAGTTCTTC
D: TRBD1; J: TRBJ1-1; size: NA; V: TRBV6-6; CDR3: CASSLGQGDTEAFF; DNA: TGTGCCAGCAGCCTCGGACAGGGGGACACTGAAGCTTTCTTT
D: TRBD1; J: TRBJ1-1; size: NA; V: TRBV19; CDR3: CASSSTPGQGAGRAEAFF; DNA: TGTGCCAGTAGTTCCACACCGGGACAGGGGGCTGGAAGGGCTGAAGCTTTCTTT
D: NA; J: TRBJ1-3; size: NA; V: TRBV6-5; CDR3: CASTNTNSGNTIYF; DNA: TGTGCCAGCACCAACACCAACTCTGGAAACACCATATATTTT
D: TRBD2; J: TRBJ2-1; size: NA; V: TRBV25-1; CDR3: CASSPRQVAGGSYNEQFF; DNA: TGTGCCAGCAGTCCCCGGCAGGTAGCGGGGGGATCCTACAATGAGCAGTTCTTC
D: TRBD1; J: TRBJ2-2; size: NA; V: TRBV5-1; CDR3: CASSPGQGAGELFF; DNA: TGCGCCAGCAGCCCCGGACAGGGAGCCGGGGAGCTGTTTTTT
D: TRBD1; J: TRBJ1-1; size: NA; V: TRBV7-6; CDR3: CASSPDRGRTEAFF; DNA: TGTGCCAGCAGCCCTGACAGGGGGCGAACTGAAGCTTTCTTT
D: NA; J: TRBJ1-2; size: NA; V: TRBV27; CDR3: CASSPQGQLYGYTF; DNA: TGTGCCAGCAGCCCACAGGGCCAACTCTATGGCTACACCTTC
D: TRBD1; J: TRBJ1-2; size: NA; V: TRBV6-1; CDR3: CASSDPTGNYGYTF; DNA: TGTGCCAGCAGTGACCCGACAGGGAACTATGGCTACACCTTC
D: NA; J: TRBJ2-5; size: NA; V: TRBV10-3; CDR3: CAIKASETQYF; DNA: TGTGCCATCAAAGCATCAGAGACCCAGTACTTC
D: NA; J: TRBJ1-2; size: NA; V: TRBV10-1; CDR3: CASTGLNYGYTF; DNA: TGCGCCAGCACAGGACTTAACTATGGCTACACCTTC
D: TRBD2; J: TRBJ2-1; size: once; V: TRBV27; CDR3: CATRLANNEQFF; DNA: TGTGCCACACGACTAGCCAACAATGAGCAGTTCTTC
D: TRBD1; J: TRBJ1-5; size: NA; V: TRBV20-1; CDR3: CSASRSRTGDLRNQPQHF; DNA: TGCAGTGCTAGTCGGAGCCGAACAGGGGACCTCCGCAATCAGCCCCAGCATTTT
D: NA; J: TRBJ2-5; size: NA; V: TRBV14; CDR3: CASSANSLDQQETQYF; DNA: TGTGCCAGCAGCGCCAACAGTCTTGATCAGCAAGAGACCCAGTACTTC
D: NA; J: TRBJ2-3; size: NA; V: TRBV7-2; CDR3: CASSFGDYSDTQYF; DNA: TGTGCCAGCAGCTTCGGGGATTACTCAGATACGCAGTATTTT
D: NA; J: TRBJ2-7; size: NA; V: TRBV7-3; CDR3: CASSLGPGYEQYF; DNA: TGTGCCAGCAGCTTGGGCCCCGGCTACGAGCAGTACTTC
D: TRBD2; J: TRBJ2-3; size: NA; V: TRBV11-2; CDR3: CASSLGTSGNTQYF; DNA: TGTGCCAGCAGCTTGGGGACTAGCGGGAATACGCAGTATTTT